This TCR beta chain was retrieved from a study of regulatory T cells in long-lasting Graves disease. The time point here: newly diagnosed GD, antithyroid drugs for less than 3 months. RNA isolated from PBMCs was used to make the TCR library. Germline V gives CDR1 SEHNR, CDR2 FQNEAQ (reference sequence). The CDR3 has 16 residues. The V segment lost 2 bases and the J segment 5 bases; nucleotides outside the gene matches: 10. This clonotype occurred a few times. Arm-PCR of CDR3 regions and iRepertoire HTBI primers were the basis on which TCR beta libraries were built. TCRdb reprocessed the multiplex PCR reads with MiXCR, giving one entry per CDR3 protein. This sample carries about 450,000 distinct CDR3 sequences, about 16% of them seen once, and the ten largest clones take roughly 10%. The sample was also reused in another study, on T cells in Graves' hyperthyroidism and ophthalmopathy.

This clonotype was sampled from a woman in her twenties or thirties with Graves disease. The sequences come from peripheral blood mononuclear cells (PBMCs), collected at new diagnosis, from a patient treated with antithyroid drugs. This rearrangement joins TRBV7-9 to TRBJ2-5, with TRBD2 identical over 8 bases. This CDR3 is CASSLNPGLVKETQYF. The CDR3 nucleotides read TGTGCCAGCAGCTTAAACCCGGGACTAGTTAAGGAGACCCAGTACTTC.